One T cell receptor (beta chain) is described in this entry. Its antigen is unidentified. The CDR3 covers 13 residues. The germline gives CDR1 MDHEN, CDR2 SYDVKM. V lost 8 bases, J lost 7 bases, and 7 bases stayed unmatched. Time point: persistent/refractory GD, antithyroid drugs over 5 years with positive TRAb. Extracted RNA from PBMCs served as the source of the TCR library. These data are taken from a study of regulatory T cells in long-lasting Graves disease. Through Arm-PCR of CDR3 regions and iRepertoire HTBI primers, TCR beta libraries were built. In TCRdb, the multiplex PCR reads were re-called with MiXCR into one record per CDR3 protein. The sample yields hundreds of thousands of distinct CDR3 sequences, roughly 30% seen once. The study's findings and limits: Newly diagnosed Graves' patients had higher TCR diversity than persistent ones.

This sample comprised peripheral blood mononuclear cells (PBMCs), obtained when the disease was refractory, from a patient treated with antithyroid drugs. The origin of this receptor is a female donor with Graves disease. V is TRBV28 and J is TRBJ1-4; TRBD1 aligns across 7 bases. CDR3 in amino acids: CASATGVREKLFF. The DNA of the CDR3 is TGTGCCAGCGCAACAGGGGTACGTGAAAAACTGTTTTTT.